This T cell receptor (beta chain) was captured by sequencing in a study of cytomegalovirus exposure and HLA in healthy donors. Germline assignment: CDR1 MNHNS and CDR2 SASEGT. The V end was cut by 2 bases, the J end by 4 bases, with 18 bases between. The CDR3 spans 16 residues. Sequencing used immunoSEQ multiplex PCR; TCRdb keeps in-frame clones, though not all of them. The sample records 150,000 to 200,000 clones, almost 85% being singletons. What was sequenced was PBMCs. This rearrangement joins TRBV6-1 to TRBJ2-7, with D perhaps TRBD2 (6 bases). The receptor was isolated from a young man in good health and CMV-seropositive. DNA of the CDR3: TGTGCCAGCAGTGAAACCCGTGGACCGGGGGTGTACGAGCAGTACTTC. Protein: CASSETRGPGVYEQYF.